Below, 4 T cell receptor beta chains from the same sample are listed, as sequenced in a study of beta chain features in type 1 diabetes. All of the isolated RNA was reverse transcribed, so expressed TCRB transcripts were sequenced. TCRdb's copy holds only in-frame clones and misses some; the assay was immunoSEQ multiplex PCR. The table has roughly 610,000 clones, around a sixth seen once; the top ten hold around 0.095%. Source material: naive CD4+ T cells from blood. The receptors were sampled from a man younger than 35 in good health.

This clone showed up just a few times. The same CDR3 also results from other DNA sequences found in this sample. The gene calls are TRBV7-2 and TRBJ1-3; D remains ambiguous. The ends were cut back, 1 base at V and 0 bases at J, with 4 bases in the middle. This CDR3 spans 14 amino acids. The V gene's germline CDR1 is SGHTA and CDR2 FQGNSA. This CDR3 reads CASSLDSSGNTIYF. The CDR3 bases are TGTGCCAGCAGCTTAGACAGCTCTGGAAACACCATATATTTT.

The chain carries TRBV2 and TRBJ1-1; 10 nucleotides agree with TRBD1. From germline, CDR1 is SNHLY and CDR2 FYNNEI. Trimming cost V 7 bases and J 4 bases; bases outside gene matches: 6. This CDR3 contains 14 residues. CDR3 in amino acids: CASTEDRGTTEAFF. The CDR3 region has the DNA TGTGCCAGCACCGAGGACAGGGGGACCACTGAAGCTTTCTTT.

The V gene is TRBV19, the J gene TRBJ2-7, with a possible D match to TRBD1 (5 bases). This CDR3 comprises 14 residues. Germline V gives CDR1 LNHDA, CDR2 SQIVND (reference sequence). V was clipped by 4 bases and J by 2 bases, with 12 bases between them. The CDR3 here is CASSRALGAYEQYF. CDR3 in DNA: TGTGCCAGTAGTAGAGCGTTAGGGGCCTACGAGCAGTACTTC.

There are a few counts of this clone. The chain employs TRBV4-3 and TRBJ1-2, with 10 bases identical to TRBD1. The junction had 3 bases not matched to a gene; V was cut back by 4 bases and J by 4 bases. The germline gives CDR1 LGHNA, CDR2 YSLEER. This CDR3 has 14 residues. The CDR3: CASSRQGAGYGYTF. CDR3 DNA sequence: TGCGCCAGCAGCCGACAGGGGGCCGGCTATGGCTACACCTTC.